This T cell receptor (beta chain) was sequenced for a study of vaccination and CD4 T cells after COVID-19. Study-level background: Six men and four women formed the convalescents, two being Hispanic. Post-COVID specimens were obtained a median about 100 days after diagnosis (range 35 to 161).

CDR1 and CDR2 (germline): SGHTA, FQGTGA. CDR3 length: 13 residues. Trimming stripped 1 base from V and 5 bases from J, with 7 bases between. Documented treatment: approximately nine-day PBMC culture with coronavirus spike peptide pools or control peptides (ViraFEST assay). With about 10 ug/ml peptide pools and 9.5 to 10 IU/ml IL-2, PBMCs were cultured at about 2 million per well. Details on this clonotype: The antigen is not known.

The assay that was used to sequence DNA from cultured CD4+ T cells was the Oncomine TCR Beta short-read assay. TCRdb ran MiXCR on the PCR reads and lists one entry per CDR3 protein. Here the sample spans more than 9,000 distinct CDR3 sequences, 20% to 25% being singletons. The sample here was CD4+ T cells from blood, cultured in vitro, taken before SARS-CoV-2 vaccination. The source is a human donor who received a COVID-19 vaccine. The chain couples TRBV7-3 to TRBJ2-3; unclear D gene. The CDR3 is CASSLNPEDTQYF. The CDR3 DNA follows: TGTGCCAGCAGCTTAAATCCCGAAGATACGCAGTATTTT.